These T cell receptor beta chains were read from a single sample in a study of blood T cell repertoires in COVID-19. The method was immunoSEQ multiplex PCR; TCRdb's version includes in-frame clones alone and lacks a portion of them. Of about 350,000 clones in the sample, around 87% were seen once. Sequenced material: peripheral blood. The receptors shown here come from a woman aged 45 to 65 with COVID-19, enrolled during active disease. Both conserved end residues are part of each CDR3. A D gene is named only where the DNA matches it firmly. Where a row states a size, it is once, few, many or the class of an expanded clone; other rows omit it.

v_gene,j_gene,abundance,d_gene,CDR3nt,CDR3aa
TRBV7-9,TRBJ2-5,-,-,TGTGCCAGCAGCTTAGTCGCGGCAGGGTCTCGGGAGACCCAGTACTTC,CASSLVAAGSRETQYF
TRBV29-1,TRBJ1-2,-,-,TGCAGCGTTGTTCGGGGTTTAGAAGGCTACACCTTC,CSVVRGLEGYTF
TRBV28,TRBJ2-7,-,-,TGTGCCAGCAGTTCCGACAGCTACGAGCAGTACTTC,CASSSDSYEQYF
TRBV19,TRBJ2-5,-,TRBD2,TGTGCCAGTAGTATTTCGGTCCTAGCGGGTCAACAAGAGACCCAGTACTTC,CASSISVLAGQQETQYF
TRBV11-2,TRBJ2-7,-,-,TGTGCCAGCAGCTTAGGGTTTGGGGGGAACTACGAGCAGTACTTC,CASSLGFGGNYEQYF
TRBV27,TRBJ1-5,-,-,TGTGCCAGCAGTTTAAGGCAGGGTAGCAATCAGCCCCAGCATTTT,CASSLRQGSNQPQHF
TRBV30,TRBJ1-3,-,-,TGTGCCTGGAGCACAGACATAGGAAACACCATATATTTT,CAWSTDIGNTIYF
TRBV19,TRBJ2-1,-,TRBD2,TGTGCCAGTAGGAGCTTAGCGGGAGAGTACAATGAGCAGTTCTTC,CASRSLAGEYNEQFF
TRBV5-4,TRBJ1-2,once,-,TGTGCCAGCAGCTTGGAGACAGGCTTTAACTATGGCTACACCTTC,CASSLETGFNYGYTF
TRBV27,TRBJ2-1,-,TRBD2,TGTGCCAGCGGAAGAACTAGCGGGAGAGGGAGCTCCTACAATGAGCAGTTCTTC,CASGRTSGRGSSYNEQFF
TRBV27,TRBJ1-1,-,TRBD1,TGTGCCAGTCACAGGGGTTCTGAAGCTTTCTTT,CASHRGSEAFF
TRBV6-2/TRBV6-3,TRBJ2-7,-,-,TGTGCCAGCAGTTACTACAACGAGCAGTACTTC,CASSYYNEQYF
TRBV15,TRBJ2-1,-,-,TGTGCCACCAGCAGAGGAAGCGCAGTATCCTACAATGAGCAGTTCTTC,CATSRGSAVSYNEQFF
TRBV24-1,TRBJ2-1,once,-,TGTGCCACCAGTGATTCCGGCGGGGCCAATGAGCAGTTCTTC,CATSDSGGANEQFF
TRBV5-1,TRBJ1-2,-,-,TGCGCCAGCAGCTTGGGTGGGGAGAACTATGGCTACACCTTC,CASSLGGENYGYTF
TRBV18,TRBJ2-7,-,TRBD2,TGTGCCAGCTCACCACTCTCATCCGGGACTAGCTCCTACGAGCAGTACTTC,CASSPLSSGTSSYEQYF
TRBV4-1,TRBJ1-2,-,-,TGCGCCAGCAGCCAAGATCCGCAGGCCGGCGCCTATGGCTACACCTTC,CASSQDPQAGAYGYTF
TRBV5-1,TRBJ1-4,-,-,TGCGCCAGCAGCTCCGGGCAGGGATCAACTAATGAAAAACTGTTTTTT,CASSSGQGSTNEKLFF
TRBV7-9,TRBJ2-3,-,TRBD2,TGTGCCAGCAGCCCGGGGACTAGCGGGTTAGATACGCAGTATTTT,CASSPGTSGLDTQYF
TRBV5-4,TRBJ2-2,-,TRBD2,TGTGCCAGCAGCGACCCGGCGGGCGGGAGGCCTAAGAACACCGGGGAGCTGTTTTTT,CASSDPAGGRPKNTGELFF
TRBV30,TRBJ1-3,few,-,TGTGCCTGGAGTGTTCTGGCAGGATATTCCTCTGGAAACACCATATATTTT,CAWSVLAGYSSGNTIYF
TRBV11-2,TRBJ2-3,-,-,TGTGCCAGCAGCGTATGGGGGGGCACAGATACGCAGTATTTT,CASSVWGGTDTQYF